The 16 T cell receptor beta chains below come from one sample, sequenced in a study of blood T cell repertoires in COVID-19 (dated by TCRdb to the early 2020s). Library creation used the immunoSEQ multiplex PCR assay. The table was pulled from immuneACCESS by TCRdb, which kept in-frame rearrangements only. Such tables lose some clones; where checked, under half of the loss comes from unresolved V genes, and the rest has no known cause. The sample table shows under 500,000 clones, and more than 85% are seen once. The leading ten clones occupy about 4.3% of the sample. The sample comprised peripheral blood. The receptors stem from a woman younger than 45 with acute or convalescent COVID-19.

The rearrangement joins TRBV9 to TRBJ2-1; TRBD2 agrees at 10 bases. The CDR3 consists of 13 residues. The V segment lost 9 bases and the J segment 6 bases; nucleotides outside the gene matches: 6. CDR1 SGDLS and CDR2 YYNGEE come from the germline V gene. The CDR3 DNA reads TGTGCCAATAAGCGGGGGGGCCCCAATGAGCAGTTCTTC. Translation: CANKRGGPNEQFF.

The V and J genes are TRBV7-9 and TRBJ1-1; tentatively, D is TRBD1 (5 bases). The CDR3 contains 15 residues. The ends were cut back, 3 bases at V and 3 bases at J, with 14 bases in the middle. CDR1 SEHNR and CDR2 FQNEAQ come from the germline V gene (reference sequence). CDR3 DNA: TGTGCCAGCAGCTTTTTTGCAGGGTTGTACACTGAAGCTTTCTTT. Translated, it gives CASSFFAGLYTEAFF.

The genes are TRBV11-3 and TRBJ2-1; 14 bases match TRBD2. The CDR3 is made up of 16 amino acids. CDR1 is SGHNT and CDR2 is YENEEA in the germline V gene. V shed 5 bases, J shed 4 bases, and the junction held 4 bases outside the gene matches. For the CDR3, the DNA is TGTGCCAGCAGCACCGGGACTAGCGGGGGTTACAATGAGCAGTTCTTC. Protein product: CASSTGTSGGYNEQFF.

This chain uses TRBV19 with TRBJ1-1, with 9 bases fitting TRBD1. The length of the CDR3 is 13 residues. V gave up 7 bases and J gave up 4 bases; unmatched junction bases: 4. The germline V gene encodes CDR1 LNHDA and CDR2 SQIVND (reference sequence). The CDR3 DNA reads TGTGCCAGTACTTTGGACAGGGGCACTGAAGCTTTCTTT. This encodes CASTLDRGTEAFF. The full variable domain, completed using reference TRBV19 and TRBJ1-1, is DGGITQSPKYLFRKEGQNVTLSCEQNLNHDAMYWYRQDPGQGLRLIYYSQIVNDFQKGDIAEGYSVSREKKESFPLTVTSAQKNPTAFYLCASTLDRGTEAFFGQGTRLTVV.

This clone was seen a single time. V is TRBV13 and J is TRBJ2-7, with TRBD2 matching 7 bases. V lost 5 bases and J lost 6; bases outside the gene matches: 10. Germline V gene data show CDR1 as PRHDT and CDR2 as FYEKMQ (reference sequence). The CDR3 has 14 amino acids. The chain's CDR3 is CASSLGAGDREQYF. The CDR3 coding sequence is TGTGCCAGCAGCCTCGGGGCGGGGGACCGCGAGCAGTACTTC.

The chain employs TRBV10-3 and TRBJ1-3, with a weak D call TRBD1 (6 bases). The CDR3 loop spans 14 amino acids. Germline V gene lookup returns CDR1 ENHRY and CDR2 SYGVKD. V shed 5 bases and J shed 1 base, with 9 bases lying between them. The CDR3 loop is CAISPGVSGNTIYF. The DNA of the CDR3 is TGTGCCATCAGTCCAGGGGTATCTGGAAACACCATATATTTT.

The chain is built from TRBV11-2 and TRBJ2-3; 7 bases fit TRBD2. V was clipped by 5 bases and J by 2 bases; unmatched bases: 4. Per the germline V gene, CDR1 is SGHAT and CDR2 is FQNNGV. This CDR3 has 14 amino acids. The CDR3 sequence: CASSTWDYTDTQYF. The DNA of the CDR3 is TGTGCCAGCAGCACCTGGGACTACACAGATACGCAGTATTTT.

V gene TRBV5-1 combines with J gene TRBJ2-7, with 8 bases that match TRBD1. CDR1 SGHRS and CDR2 YFSETQ come from the germline V gene. The CDR3 loop spans 14 amino acids. The J segment lost 6 bases and the V segment lost 7 bases, leaving 12 bases of the junction unmatched. The CDR3 protein is CASARGDRFSEQYF. CDR3 bases: TGCGCCAGCGCTCGCGGGGACAGGTTTTCCGAGCAGTACTTC.

A single count supports this clone. V is TRBV12-3 or TRBV12-4 and J is TRBJ2-7; perhaps TRBD1 as D (8 bases). Trimming removed 5 bases from V and 7 bases from J, with 15 bases in between. The length of the CDR3 is 13 residues. The CDR3 sequence: CASSNTGGEEQYF. In nucleotides, the CDR3 is TGTGCCAGCAGTAATACAGGGGGGGAAGAGCAGTACTTC.

Here the CDR3 DNA reads TGCGCCAGCAGCTTGGTGGGACAGGGTCGGAATGAAAAACTGTTTTTT. Amino acid sequence: CASSLVGQGRNEKLFF. This chain links TRBV5-1 with TRBJ1-4; 9 nucleotides align to TRBD1. CDR1 and CDR2 (germline): SGHRS, YFSETQ. V was pared by 0 bases and J by 5 bases, with 5 bases of the junction left unmatched. This CDR3 region has 16 residues.

The rearrangement links TRBV11-1 to TRBJ2-2, with 9 bases matching TRBD1. This CDR3 region has 18 residues. CDR1 SGHAT and CDR2 FQDESV come from the germline V gene (reference sequence). The trim removed 0 bases at V and 0 bases at J, leaving 5 bases unmatched. The DNA of the CDR3 is TGTGCCAGCAGCTTAGCGGCAACAGGGGGCCCGAACACCGGGGAGCTGTTTTTT. It translates to CASSLAATGGPNTGELFF.

The chain links TRBV5-1 to TRBJ1-1; D perhaps matches TRBD1 (5 bases). Germline CDR1 and CDR2: SGHRS and YFSETQ. The ends were cut back, 4 bases at V and 5 bases at J, with 15 bases in the middle. The CDR3 consists of 14 residues. The CDR3 loop reads CASSVNQGRTEAFF. CDR3 nucleotides: TGCGCCAGCAGCGTGAACCAGGGAAGAACTGAAGCTTTCTTT.

This rearrangement joins TRBV2 to TRBJ2-1; D is unclear. CDR3 size: 13 residues. The V gene lost 6 bases and the J gene lost 8 bases, with 14 bases spanning the gap. Germline loops: CDR1 SNHLY, CDR2 FYNNEI. The chain's CDR3 is CASRSLPLDEQFF. CDR3 nucleotides: TGTGCCAGCAGGTCGCTACCCTTGGATGAGCAGTTCTTC.

The genes are TRBV14 and TRBJ2-2, with D possibly TRBD2 on 5 matching bases. Trimming stripped 3 bases from V and 7 bases from J, with 12 bases between. Germline CDR1 SGHDN, CDR2 FVKESK. This CDR3 is 14 amino acids long. The CDR3 region is CASSQRPSGGELFF. CDR3 DNA: TGTGCCAGCAGCCAGCGACCCAGCGGCGGGGAGCTGTTTTTT.

The gene calls are TRBV5-1 and TRBJ1-1; D is possibly TRBD1 (5 bases). The CDR3 loop spans 13 amino acids. The V gene's germline CDR1 is SGHRS and CDR2 YFSETQ. Trimming left V 2 bases short and J 5 bases short, with 10 bases between. The CDR3 DNA follows: TGCGCCAGCAGCTTTCTGGGGGGGACTGAAGCTTTCTTT. This encodes CASSFLGGTEAFF.

This clone has a single count. The genes are TRBV9 and TRBJ2-3; D is uncertain. CDR1 and CDR2 from the germline V gene are SGDLS and YYNGEE. Deletions cut 0 bases from V and 2 bases from J, with 10 bases between. The CDR3 runs 15 residues. CDR3 sequence (DNA): TGTGCCAGCAGCGTAGGTAGCTTATCCACAGATACGCAGTATTTT. Translation: CASSVGSLSTDTQYF.